A selection of T cell receptor beta chains follows, all from one sample in a study of chemoradiotherapy in HPV16-positive cancers. Produced via immunoSEQ multiplex PCR; TCRdb's table is partial and in-frame only. The sample yields around 40,000 clones, 75% to 85% seen once. Specimen: blood, collected from a patient who underwent chemoradiotherapy. The receptors stem from a human donor with HPV-associated anogenital cancer. The CDR3 runs from the conserved cysteine through the conserved F or W. The order of the fields is V gene, J gene, CDR3 length, clone size, D gene, CDR3 protein, CDR3 DNA. A D gene is named only where the DNA matches it firmly. The size of a clone is reported for some rows only, either as once, few or many, or as a class for expanded clones.

TRBV4-1	TRBJ2-7	15	.	.	CASSQGESVSYEQYF	TGCGCCAGCAGCCAAGGGGAGTCCGTCTCCTACGAGCAGTACTTC
TRBV10-1	TRBJ2-5	15	.	TRBD1	CASSDPGTGQETQYF	TGCGCCAGCAGTGACCCCGGGACAGGGCAAGAGACCCAGTACTTC
TRBV6-6	TRBJ1-1	13	.	.	CASKRTVATEAFF	TGTGCCAGCAAAAGAACGGTAGCCACTGAAGCTTTCTTT
TRBV5-6	TRBJ1-4	14	.	.	CASSPGFANEKLFF	TGTGCCAGCAGCCCTGGGTTTGCTAATGAAAAACTGTTTTTT
TRBV5-4	TRBJ2-5	17	.	.	CASSREPGGGLGETQYF	TGTGCCAGCAGCCGAGAACCGGGAGGGGGCCTGGGAGAGACCCAGTACTTC
TRBV18	TRBJ1-3	13	.	.	CASSEAAGNTIYF	TGTGCCAGCTCTGAAGCGGCTGGAAACACCATATATTTT
TRBV10-1	TRBJ1-1	15	few	TRBD1	CASSSGQGTNTEAFF	TGCGCCAGCAGTTCAGGACAGGGGACGAACACTGAAGCTTTCTTT
TRBV15	TRBJ1-6	20	.	.	CATSRDVVGRSSSYNSPLHF	TGTGCCACCAGCAGAGATGTCGTTGGCAGATCGAGCTCCTATAATTCACCCCTCCACTTT
TRBV5-1	TRBJ2-2	15	.	TRBD2	CASSTTSLVTGELFF	TGCGCCAGCAGTACGACTAGCTTGGTCACCGGGGAGCTGTTTTTT
TRBV5-1	TRBJ1-6	14	.	.	CASSPQGDYSPLHF	TGCGCCAGCAGCCCACAGGGTGACTATTCACCCCTCCACTTT
TRBV11-1	TRBJ2-5	14	.	.	CASSLGTVQETQYF	TGTGCCAGCAGCTTAGGGACAGTCCAAGAGACCCAGTACTTC
TRBV7-9	TRBJ2-5	17	.	.	CASSAQGASPSQETQYF	TGTGCCAGCAGCGCCCAGGGCGCGAGTCCTTCTCAAGAGACCCAGTACTTC
TRBV5-4	TRBJ1-4	13	.	.	CAKSRDGDEKLFF	TGTGCCAAGTCAAGGGATGGGGATGAAAAACTGTTTTTT
TRBV6-1	TRBJ2-7	14	.	TRBD1	CASSFSDRAHEQYF	TGTGCCAGCAGTTTTTCGGACAGGGCCCACGAGCAGTACTTC
TRBV5-6	TRBJ2-2	12	.	.	CASSLTTGELFF	TGTGCCAGCAGCTTGACCACCGGGGAGCTGTTTTTT
TRBV7-8	TRBJ1-2	16	.	.	CASSFEFRRGGYGYTF	TGTGCCAGCAGCTTCGAGTTCCGGCGCGGGGGCTATGGCTACACCTTC
TRBV6-1	TRBJ1-5	14	few	.	CASSELPGPQPQHF	TGTGCCAGCAGTGAATTGCCAGGGCCTCAGCCCCAGCATTTT
TRBV2	TRBJ2-3	14	.	.	CASSEGGMTDTQYF	TGTGCCAGCAGTGAAGGTGGGATGACAGATACGCAGTATTTT
TRBV11-3	TRBJ1-1	13	few	TRBD1	CASSIGTGAEAFF	TGTGCCAGCAGCATAGGGACAGGGGCTGAAGCTTTCTTT
TRBV4-3	TRBJ2-1	16	.	.	CASSQDWPSSYNEQFF	TGCGCCAGCAGCCAAGATTGGCCAAGCTCCTACAATGAGCAGTTCTTC
TRBV5-4	TRBJ1-4	14	.	TRBD1	CASSLQGANEKLFF	TGTGCCAGCAGCTTGCAGGGGGCTAATGAAAAACTGTTTTTT
TRBV4-1	TRBJ1-6	16	.	.	CASSGGLGRTNSPLHF	TGCGCCAGCAGCGGAGGGTTGGGACGGACTAATTCACCCCTCCACTTT
TRBV30	TRBJ2-2	16	.	.	CAWSVPQYTDTGELFF	TGTGCCTGGAGTGTACCCCAATATACGGACACCGGGGAGCTGTTTTTT
TRBV6-4	TRBJ1-5	19	once	TRBD1	CASSDLRQGNSWCNQPQHF	TGTGCCAGCAGTGACCTGAGACAGGGGAATTCTTGGTGCAATCAGCCCCAGCATTTT
TRBV7-8	TRBJ2-1	17	.	TRBD2	CASSLGLGLAGDNEQFF	TGTGCCAGCAGCTTAGGTCTCGGACTAGCGGGCGACAATGAGCAGTTCTTC
TRBV4-3	TRBJ2-1	14	.	.	CASSQFYRAGEQFF	TGCGCCAGCAGCCAATTTTACAGGGCAGGTGAGCAGTTCTTC
TRBV5-1	TRBJ1-2	13	.	TRBD1	CASSSAGTGDYTF	TGCGCCAGCAGCTCCGCGGGGACAGGAGACTACACCTTC
TRBV10-3	TRBJ2-6	19	.	TRBD1	CAISESGTVSSSGANVLTF	TGTGCCATCAGTGAGTCAGGGACAGTGTCGTCTTCTGGGGCCAACGTCCTGACTTTC
TRBV18	TRBJ2-3	14	.	.	CASPMGSQQGTQYF	TGTGCCAGCCCAATGGGGTCCCAACAGGGTACGCAGTATTTT
TRBV6-5	TRBJ1-5	16	.	.	CASSYSGHFSNQPQHF	TGTGCCAGCAGTTACTCCGGACATTTTAGCAATCAGCCCCAGCATTTT
TRBV25-1	TRBJ2-1	13	.	.	CASSDAGPRVQFF	TGTGCCAGCAGTGACGCGGGACCGAGGGTGCAGTTCTTC
TRBV6-1	TRBJ2-5	12	.	.	CASSEGGETQYF	TGTGCCAGCAGTGAGGGCGGAGAGACCCAGTACTTC
TRBV5-1	TRBJ2-5	11	.	.	CASSLQETQYF	TGCGCCAGCAGCTTACAAGAGACCCAGTACTTC
TRBV6-1	TRBJ1-3	15	once	TRBD1	CAGTGASYSGNTIYF	TGTGCCGGAACAGGGGCCTCCTACTCTGGAAACACCATATATTTT
TRBV9	TRBJ2-3	14	.	.	CASSGDGGGDTQYF	TGTGCCAGCAGCGGAGACGGGGGAGGAGATACGCAGTATTTT
TRBV11-2	TRBJ2-1	16	.	TRBD1	CASRPAGTATYNEQFF	TGTGCCAGCAGACCCGCCGGGACAGCAACCTACAATGAGCAGTTCTTC
TRBV9	TRBJ2-7	15	.	.	CASSVDGTAPYEQYF	TGTGCCAGCAGCGTCGATGGGACGGCCCCCTACGAGCAGTACTTC
TRBV4-1	TRBJ2-3	16	few	.	CASSQETSGPTDTQYF	TGCGCCAGCAGCCAAGAAACTAGTGGGCCCACAGATACGCAGTATTTT
TRBV15	TRBJ1-2	15	.	.	CATSREGTGIYGYTF	TGTGCCACCAGCAGAGAAGGAACAGGGATCTATGGCTACACCTTC
TRBV6-1	TRBJ1-6	17	once	.	CASSEGFGSLPDSPLHF	TGTGCCAGCAGTGAAGGTTTTGGTTCACTCCCAGATTCACCCCTCCACTTT
TRBV7-2	TRBJ1-1	14	few	.	CASSPAGPNTEAFF	TGTGCCAGCAGCCCCGCGGGCCCGAACACTGAAGCTTTCTTT
TRBV4-1	TRBJ1-1	18	.	.	CASSQDIPARGLNTEAFF	TGCGCCAGCAGCCAAGACATCCCAGCGAGGGGATTGAACACTGAAGCTTTCTTT
TRBV14	TRBJ1-1	12	.	.	CASTAPWGGAFF	TGTGCCAGCACCGCGCCCTGGGGGGGCGCTTTCTTT
TRBV5-1	TRBJ1-3	14	once	.	CASSLTSAGNTIYF	TGCGCCAGCAGCTTGACGTCCGCCGGAAACACCATATATTTT
TRBV9	TRBJ2-3	13	.	.	CASSVGSTDTQYF	TGTGCCAGCAGCGTAGGTAGTACAGATACGCAGTATTTT
TRBV2	TRBJ2-3	14	.	TRBD1	CASSIDRVADTQYF	TGTGCCAGCAGTATAGACAGGGTCGCAGATACGCAGTATTTT
TRBV13	TRBJ1-4	16	.	.	CASSTGPGTTNEKLFF	TGTGCCAGCAGCACAGGACCGGGGACAACTAATGAAAAACTGTTTTTT
TRBV28	TRBJ2-7	15	.	TRBD2	CASSFGGGPSYEQYF	TGTGCCAGCAGTTTCGGCGGGGGGCCGTCCTACGAGCAGTACTTC
TRBV4-3	TRBJ1-2	15	.	TRBD1	CASSQVRTGGSGYTF	TGCGCCAGCAGCCAAGTTAGGACAGGGGGAAGCGGCTACACCTTC
TRBV19	TRBJ2-6	17	.	.	CATSFGGSASGANVLTF	TGTGCCACCTCTTTCGGAGGATCGGCCTCTGGGGCCAACGTCCTGACTTTC
TRBV6-5	TRBJ1-6	13	few	.	CASRGQQNSPLHF	TGTGCCAGCAGGGGCCAGCAAAATTCACCCCTCCACTTT
TRBV5-1	TRBJ1-1	13	once	.	CASSFERNTEAFF	TGCGCCAGCAGCTTCGAACGTAACACTGAAGCTTTCTTT
TRBV7-9	TRBJ1-4	15	once	.	CASSLGGVGAEKLFF	TGTGCCAGCAGCTTAGGTGGGGTTGGGGCCGAAAAACTGTTTTTT
TRBV6-5	TRBJ1-6	14	few	TRBD1	CASSIRGRGSPLHF	TGTGCCAGCAGTATCAGGGGGCGTGGATCACCCCTCCACTTT
TRBV6-4	TRBJ1-6	13	.	.	CASKGPGDSPLHF	TGTGCCAGCAAAGGGCCGGGGGATTCACCCCTCCACTTT
TRBV7-6	TRBJ2-3	16	.	TRBD2	CASSSGRGVSTDTQYF	TGTGCCAGCAGCTCTGGACGGGGGGTTAGCACAGATACGCAGTATTTT
TRBV30	TRBJ2-1	13	.	TRBD2	CAWSSASGVEQFF	TGTGCCTGGAGCTCGGCTAGCGGAGTCGAGCAGTTCTTC
TRBV7-8	TRBJ1-5	16	.	.	CASSHLGGYSNQPQHF	TGTGCCAGCAGCCACTTAGGAGGTTATAGCAATCAGCCCCAGCATTTT
TRBV7-9	TRBJ2-7	14	.	TRBD2	CASSLSGLRYEQYF	TGTGCCAGCAGCCTTAGCGGGCTCCGGTACGAGCAGTACTTC